This T cell receptor (beta chain) was identified during a study of T cell responses to AZD1222 COVID-19 vaccine. In germline, CDR1 is LGHDT, CDR2 YNNKEL (reference sequence). Trimming stripped 0 bases from V and 10 bases from J, with 12 bases between. This CDR3 has 13 residues. TCRdb's copy holds only in-frame clones and misses some; the assay was immunoSEQ multiplex PCR. The sample lists approximately 140,000 clones; approximately 92% were seen once. Sequenced here: peripheral blood, sampled on day 0 of AZD1222 vaccination. The receptor's source is an adult in good health. This sequence joins TRBV3-1 (or the pseudogene TRBV3-2) and TRBJ1-1; D is possibly TRBD1 (6 bases). CDR3 amino acids: CASSQDSRGGAFF. The CDR3 bases are TGTGCCAGCAGCCAAGATTCGAGGGGGGGAGCTTTCTTT.